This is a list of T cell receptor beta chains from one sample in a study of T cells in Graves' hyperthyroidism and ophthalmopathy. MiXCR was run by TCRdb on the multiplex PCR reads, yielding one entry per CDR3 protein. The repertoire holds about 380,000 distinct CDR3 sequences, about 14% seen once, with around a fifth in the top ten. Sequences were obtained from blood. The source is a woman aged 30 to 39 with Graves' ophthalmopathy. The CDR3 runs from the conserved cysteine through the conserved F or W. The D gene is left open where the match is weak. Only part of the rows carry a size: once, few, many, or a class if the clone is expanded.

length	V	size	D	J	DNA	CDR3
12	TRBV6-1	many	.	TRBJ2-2	TGTGCCAGCAGCGGGGACACCGGGGAGCTGTTTTTT	CASSGDTGELFF
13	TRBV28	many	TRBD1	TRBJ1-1	TGTGCCAGCAGTTTCGGGACAGGGGTTGAAGCTTTCTTT	CASSFGTGVEAFF
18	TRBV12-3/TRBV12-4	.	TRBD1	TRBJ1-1	TGTGCCAGCAGCCCCGATTGGCGGGACAGGGGGCTGAACACTGAAGCTTTCTTT	CASSPDWRDRGLNTEAFF
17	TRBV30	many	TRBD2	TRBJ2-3	TGTGCCTGGAGTGCTAACACCTTAGCGGGGCGGACAGATACGCAGTATTTT	CAWSANTLAGRTDTQYF
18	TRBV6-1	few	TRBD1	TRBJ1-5	TGTGCCAGCAGTAATAAACAATTTGCTACAGGGGGAGGACAGCCCCAGCATTTT	CASSNKQFATGGGQPQHF
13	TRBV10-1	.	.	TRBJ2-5	TGCGCCAGCAGCGAGATCCGGGCGGGGACCCAGTACTTC	CASSEIRAGTQYF
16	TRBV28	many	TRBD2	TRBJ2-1	TGTGCCAGCAGTTTACGAGCGGGGGGTACCTACAATGAGCAGTTCTTC	CASSLRAGGTYNEQFF
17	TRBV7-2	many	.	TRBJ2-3	TGTGCCAGCAGCTTAGGGAGTCCGGGGGGCCTCACAGATACGCAGTATTTT	CASSLGSPGGLTDTQYF
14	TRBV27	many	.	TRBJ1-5	TGTGCCAGCAGTAACCAACAGGGAGATCAGCCCCAGCATTTT	CASSNQQGDQPQHF
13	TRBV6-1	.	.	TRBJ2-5	TGTGCCAGCAGCCTAGGGGCGGGAGAGACCCAGTACTTC	CASSLGAGETQYF
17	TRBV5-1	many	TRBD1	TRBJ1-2	TGCGCCAGCAGCTTGGATGAGACAGGGGGATATGGGTATGGCTACACCTTC	CASSLDETGGYGYGYTF
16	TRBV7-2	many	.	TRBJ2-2	TGTGCCAGCAGCTTAGTCAGCAGGGTAAACACCGGGGAGCTGTTTTTT	CASSLVSRVNTGELFF
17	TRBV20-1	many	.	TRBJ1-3	TGCAGTGCTAGTATTCTTACAGAAAGTTACTCTGGAAACACCATATATTTT	CSASILTESYSGNTIYF
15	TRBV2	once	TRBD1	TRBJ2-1	TGTGTCAGCAGACTCGGGACAGGGGAATCCAATGAGCAGTTCTTC	CVSRLGTGESNEQFF
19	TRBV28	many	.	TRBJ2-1	TGTGCCAGCAGTTTCCGAAATAGGGGGTTTGGCGGGGGTTATAATGAGCAGTTCTTC	CASSFRNRGFGGGYNEQFF
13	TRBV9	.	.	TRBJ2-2	TGTGCCAGCAGCGTATTGGGGGCCGGGGAGCTGTTTTTT	CASSVLGAGELFF
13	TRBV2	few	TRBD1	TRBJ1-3	TGTGCCAGCAGTGCCACTGAGACTGGGACAGAACATTTT	CASSATETGTEHF